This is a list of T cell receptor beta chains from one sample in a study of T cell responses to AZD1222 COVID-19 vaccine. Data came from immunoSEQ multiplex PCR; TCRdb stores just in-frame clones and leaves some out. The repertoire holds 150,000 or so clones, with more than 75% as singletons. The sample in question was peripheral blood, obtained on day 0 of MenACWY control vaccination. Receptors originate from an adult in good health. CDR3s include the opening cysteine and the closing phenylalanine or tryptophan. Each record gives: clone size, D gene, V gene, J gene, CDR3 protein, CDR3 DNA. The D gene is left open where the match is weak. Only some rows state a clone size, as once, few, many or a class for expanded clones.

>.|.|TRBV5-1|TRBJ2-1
CASSLGLRDEQFF
TGCGCCAGCAGCTTGGGTCTCAGGGACGAGCAGTTCTTC
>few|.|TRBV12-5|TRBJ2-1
CASGSWGPQFF
TGTGCTAGTGGCTCCTGGGGACCCCAGTTCTTC
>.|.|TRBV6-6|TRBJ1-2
CASSYLGQGYTF
TGTGCCAGCAGTTACTTGGGGCAAGGCTACACCTTC
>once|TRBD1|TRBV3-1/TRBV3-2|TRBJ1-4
CASSQWGTGGNEKLFF
TGTGCCAGCAGCCAGTGGGGGACAGGGGGAAATGAAAAACTGTTTTTT
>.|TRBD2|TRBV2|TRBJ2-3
CARSSSGGENTQYF
TGTGCCAGAAGTTCTAGCGGGGGGGAAAATACGCAGTATTTT
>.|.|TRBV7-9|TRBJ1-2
CASSRDFGGRDGYTF
TGTGCCAGCAGCCGGGACTTCGGGGGGCGGGATGGCTACACCTTC
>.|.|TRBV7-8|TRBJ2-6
CASSLGTRPSSGANVLTF
TGTGCCAGCAGCTTAGGGACACGACCGAGCTCTGGGGCCAACGTCCTGACTTTC
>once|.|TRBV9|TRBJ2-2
CASSVLSATGELFF
TGTGCCAGCAGCGTACTTTCGGCCACCGGGGAGCTGTTTTTT
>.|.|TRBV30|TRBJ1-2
CARGAINYGYTF
TGTGCCCGCGGGGCCATAAACTATGGCTACACCTTC
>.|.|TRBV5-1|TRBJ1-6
CASSLMGGTLNSPLHF
TGCGCCAGCAGCTTAATGGGTGGGACACTTAATTCACCCCTCCACTTT
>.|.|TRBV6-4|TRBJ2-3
CASSGTTTDTQYF
TGTGCCAGCAGTGGGACTACAACAGATACGCAGTATTTT
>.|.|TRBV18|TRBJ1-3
CASSPSQGSRGNTIYF
TGTGCCAGCTCACCAAGTCAGGGGAGTCGAGGAAACACCATATATTTT
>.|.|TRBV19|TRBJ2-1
CASSTGHSSYNEQFF
TGTGCCAGTAGTACCGGACATAGCTCCTACAATGAGCAGTTCTTC
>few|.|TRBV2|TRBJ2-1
CASRISLAPNNEQFF
TGTGCCAGCAGAATTAGCCTAGCCCCAAACAATGAGCAGTTCTTC
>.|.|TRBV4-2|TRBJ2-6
CASSHTGIKGSGANVLTF
TGTGCCAGCAGCCACACAGGGATTAAAGGCTCTGGGGCCAACGTCCTGACTTTC
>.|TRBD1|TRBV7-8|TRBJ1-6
CASRIGQGRNSPLHF
TGTGCCAGCAGGATCGGACAGGGGCGTAATTCACCCCTCCACTTT
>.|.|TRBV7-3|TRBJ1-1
CASSQEAPENTEAFF
TGTGCCAGCAGCCAAGAGGCCCCGGAGAACACTGAAGCTTTCTTT
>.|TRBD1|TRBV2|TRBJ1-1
CASSYTGVNTEAFF
TGTGCCAGCAGCTACACAGGGGTGAACACTGAAGCTTTCTTT
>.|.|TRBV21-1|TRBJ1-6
CASHDGPRFPLHF
TGTGCCAGCCACGACGGCCCCCGGTTCCCCCTCCACTTT
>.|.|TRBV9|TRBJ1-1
CASSVGGRKDTEAFF
TGTGCCAGCAGCGTAGGCGGCAGGAAGGACACTGAAGCTTTCTTT
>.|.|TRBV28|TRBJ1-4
CASLRGENEKLFF
TGTGCCAGCTTGAGGGGCGAGAATGAAAAACTGTTTTTT
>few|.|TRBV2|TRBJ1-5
CASGQGLNSNQPQHF
TGTGCCAGTGGCCAGGGGCTAAATAGCAATCAGCCCCAGCATTTT
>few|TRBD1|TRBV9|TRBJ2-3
CASSVGSGGFPTDTQYF
TGTGCCAGCAGCGTAGGGTCAGGGGGCTTCCCCACAGATACGCAGTATTTT
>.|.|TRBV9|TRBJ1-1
CASSFDSNTEAFF
TGTGCCAGCAGCTTCGACTCGAACACTGAAGCTTTCTTT
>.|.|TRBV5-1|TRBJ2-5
CASSLAGSPQETQYF
TGCGCCAGCAGCTTGGCAGGCTCACCCCAAGAGACCCAGTACTTC
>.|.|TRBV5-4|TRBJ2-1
CASSLAHTRYNEQFF
TGTGCCAGCAGCTTGGCGCACACACGTTACAATGAGCAGTTCTTC
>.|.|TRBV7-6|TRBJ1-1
CASKSEGGGTEAFF
TGTGCAAGCAAGTCTGAGGGTGGGGGCACTGAAGCTTTCTTT